This T cell receptor (beta chain) was observed in a study of cytomegalovirus exposure and HLA in healthy donors. Study-wide background: Within an early data release were about 85 million unique TCRs drawn from HLA-typed donors.

In the PCR, 60 Vbeta and 13 Jbeta primers were used. TCRdb's table, derived via immunoSEQ multiplex PCR, lists solely in-frame clones and lacks some. The data contain approximately 180,000 clones, 79% of them singletons. Study-level findings and limits: The authors listed over 150 TCR beta chains as cytomegalovirus-associated. In a later analysis, DRB1 alleles had the most associated TCRs; HLA-C alleles the fewest. It was reported that TCR beta sequences correctly inferred the HLA-A and HLA-B alleles for most subjects.

The CDR3 length is 15 residues. V lost 3 bases to trimming and J lost 4 bases, with 15 bases between them. Germline V gene lookup returns CDR1 KGHSH and CDR2 LQKENI. In its sample, this clone was seen once. Its specificity is not known. Input material: PBMCs. The rearrangement uses TRBV18 and TRBJ1-2, with D possibly matching TRBD1 (6 bases). This sequence originates from a woman in her 50s in good health and CMV-seronegative. The DNA of the CDR3 is TGTGCCAGCTCACCGCGCGAGGACAGCCTCTATGGCTACACCTTC. Translation gives CASSPREDSLYGYTF.